This T cell receptor beta chain was identified during a study of cytomegalovirus exposure and HLA in healthy donors. Study outcomes and limitations: Researchers reported from a later analysis that most CMV-associated TCR beta chains appeared HLA-restricted. The authors later found HLA-associated TCR beta chains more clonally expanded than equally common others.

PCR used 60 Vbeta primers and 13 Jbeta primers. Sequencing was performed with immunoSEQ multiplex PCR; in TCRdb, only in-frame clones are kept and a portion is missing. The profile covers 180,000 or so clones, with 77% appearing a single time and less than 4.5% taken by the ten largest. In the case of this clone: The target antigen is unknown.

This CDR3 spans 15 amino acids. The V gene's germline CDR1 is GTSNPN and CDR2 SVGIG (reference sequence). V gave up 5 bases and J gave up 1 base, with 17 bases separating them. Donors sampled were nominally healthy, though unrecorded immune exposures were likely. Sequencing was carried out using PBMCs. This sequence joins TRBV30 and TRBJ1-1; possibly TRBD1 for D (5 bases). This sequence originates from a woman aged 60-75 years in good health and CMV-seropositive. This CDR3 reads CAWSRPGLQNTEAFF. The CDR3 DNA reads TGTGCCTGGTCGCGACCGGGACTTCAGAACACTGAAGCTTTCTTT. Complete variable domain (other parts from reference TRBV30 and TRBJ1-1): SQTIHQWPATLVQPVGSPLSLECTVEGTSNPNLYWYRQAAGRGLQLLFYSVGIGQISSEVPQNLSASRPQDRQFILSSKKLLLSDSGFYLCAWSRPGLQNTEAFFGQGTRLTVV.